These 4 T cell receptor beta chains originate from one sample sequenced in a study of T-cell memory formation after mild COVID-19. TCRdb re-derived calls from the 5' RACE reads in MiXCR, one entry per CDR3 protein. Among approximately 400,000 distinct CDR3 sequences, about a sixth were seen once, and the ten largest hold roughly 21%. Sequenced: PBMCs or a T cell subset sorted from them (not recorded which). Receptors were obtained from a man between 18 and 29 years old who had mild COVID-19 (a few samples of this study predate the infection). Cell type and time point are not known.

In this sample, this clonotype turned up a few times. V is TRBV7-9 and J is TRBJ1-2; 7 bases match TRBD1. The CDR3 has 15 amino acids. Germline V gene data show CDR1 as SEHNR and CDR2 as FQNEAQ (reference sequence). After removal of 5 bases from V and 4 bases from J, the junction contained 10 bases not matched to a gene. The CDR3: CASSAGIDRVYGYTF. CDR3 bases: TGTGCCAGCAGCGCAGGAATTGACAGGGTCTATGGCTACACCTTC.

This clonotype was detected only a few times. The rearrangement uses TRBV20-1 and TRBJ1-6; D call uncertain. Germline lookup yields CDR1 DFQATT and CDR2 SNEGSKA (reference sequence). CDR3 length: 14 amino acids. Deletions cut 1 base from V and 7 bases from J, with 11 bases between. The DNA for the CDR3 is TGCAGTGCTAGAGGCGGGGTAGGGAATTCACCCCTCCACTTT. Residues: CSARGGVGNSPLHF.

This chain uses TRBV7-2 with TRBJ2-3; D unclear. CDR1 SGHTA and CDR2 FQGNSA come from the germline V gene. V was clipped by 5 bases and J by 7 bases, with 13 bases between them. CDR3 length: 13 residues. The CDR3, as DNA: TGTGCCAGCAGCATTTCCGATCTCCATACGCAGTATTTT. Translated, it gives CASSISDLHTQYF.

The chain is built from TRBV10-3 and TRBJ2-7; D is unresolved. V was trimmed by 4 bases and J by 2 bases, leaving 6 bases between them. Per germline, CDR1 ENHRY and CDR2 SYGVKD. The CDR3 is made up of 12 amino acids. The CDR3 DNA is TGTGCCATCAGTGCAGGACCCTACGAGCAGTACGTC. As protein: CAISAGPYEQYV.